Listed below are T cell receptor beta chains from one sample, sequenced in a study of CD8 T cell repertoires and HIV-1 epitope variants. What these receptors recognize is not known. Sequenced by immunoSEQ multiplex PCR; TCRdb stores in-frame clones only, minus some. The sample yields around 5,000 clones, 55% to 75% seen once. Input material: cultured CD8+ T cells derived from PBMCs. These receptors all stem from a male donor with HIV. CDR3s include the opening cysteine and the closing phenylalanine or tryptophan. Fields, in order: clone size, V gene, D gene, J gene, CDR3 DNA, CDR3 protein. A D gene is named only where the DNA matches it firmly. Clone size appears in some rows only: once, few, many, or a class for an expanded clone.

abundance: NA; v_gene: TRBV7-9; d_gene: TRBD1; j_gene: TRBJ1-4; CDR3nt: TGTGCCAGCAGCCCCGGGACAGGGATCGTAACTAATGAAAAACTGTTTTTT; CDR3aa: CASSPGTGIVTNEKLFF
abundance: once; v_gene: TRBV19; d_gene: NA; j_gene: TRBJ2-2; CDR3nt: TGTGCCAGTAGCCAAACAACAGGGTATGACGGGGAGCTGTTTTTT; CDR3aa: CASSQTTGYDGELFF
abundance: NA; v_gene: TRBV18; d_gene: NA; j_gene: TRBJ1-2; CDR3nt: TGTGCCAGCTCCCCTACAGGTTTTGGCTACACCTTC; CDR3aa: CASSPTGFGYTF
abundance: NA; v_gene: TRBV6-5; d_gene: NA; j_gene: TRBJ2-2; CDR3nt: TGTGCCAGCAGTTACTACAGTACCGGGGAGCTGTTTTTT; CDR3aa: CASSYYSTGELFF
abundance: NA; v_gene: TRBV19; d_gene: NA; j_gene: TRBJ2-5; CDR3nt: TGTGCCAGTAGTATAGTAGGGGTAGAGACCCAGTACTTC; CDR3aa: CASSIVGVETQYF
abundance: NA; v_gene: TRBV6-5; d_gene: NA; j_gene: TRBJ2-7; CDR3nt: TGTGCCAGCAGTTACTCCCAGGGAGGTTCCGAGCAGTACTTC; CDR3aa: CASSYSQGGSEQYF
abundance: NA; v_gene: TRBV4-2; d_gene: NA; j_gene: TRBJ1-5; CDR3nt: TGTGCCAGCAGCTTTTCGGGTAGCAATCAGCCCCAGCATTTT; CDR3aa: CASSFSGSNQPQHF
abundance: NA; v_gene: TRBV19; d_gene: NA; j_gene: TRBJ2-7; CDR3nt: TGTGCCGCTTCGGACGGATCTTACGAGCAGTACTTC; CDR3aa: CAASDGSYEQYF
abundance: NA; v_gene: TRBV27; d_gene: NA; j_gene: TRBJ2-7; CDR3nt: TGTGCCAGCAGTTTATTGGCAGGGTCCTCCTACGAGCAGTACTTC; CDR3aa: CASSLLAGSSYEQYF
abundance: NA; v_gene: TRBV6-5; d_gene: TRBD2; j_gene: TRBJ2-1; CDR3nt: TGTGCCAGCAGTTACTCTCCTAGCGGGGGGGCCCGTGAGCAGTTCTTC; CDR3aa: CASSYSPSGGAREQFF
abundance: NA; v_gene: TRBV11-2; d_gene: NA; j_gene: TRBJ1-5; CDR3nt: TGTGCCAGCAGCTTGGGAGTTAGCAATCAGCCCCAGCATTTT; CDR3aa: CASSLGVSNQPQHF
abundance: NA; v_gene: TRBV30; d_gene: NA; j_gene: TRBJ2-7; CDR3nt: TGTGCCTGGAATGGACAAACCTACGAGCAGTACTTC; CDR3aa: CAWNGQTYEQYF
abundance: NA; v_gene: TRBV4-1; d_gene: TRBD1; j_gene: TRBJ2-1; CDR3nt: TGCGCCAGCAGCCCTGACAGGGGTAGCTCCTACAATGAGCAGTTCTTC; CDR3aa: CASSPDRGSSYNEQFF
abundance: NA; v_gene: TRBV14; d_gene: TRBD1; j_gene: TRBJ2-7; CDR3nt: TGTGCCAGCAGCCAAGATCTTGGGACAGGGGACTACGAGCAGTACTTC; CDR3aa: CASSQDLGTGDYEQYF
abundance: few; v_gene: TRBV7-2; d_gene: NA; j_gene: TRBJ1-1; CDR3nt: TGTGCCAGCAGCCCAGCCGCTGAGGCTTTCTTT; CDR3aa: CASSPAAEAFF
abundance: NA; v_gene: TRBV4-2; d_gene: NA; j_gene: TRBJ2-7; CDR3nt: TGTGCCAGCAGCCAATCCCACGGGGAAATCTACGAGCAGTACTTC; CDR3aa: CASSQSHGEIYEQYF
abundance: few; v_gene: TRBV9; d_gene: NA; j_gene: TRBJ2-1; CDR3nt: TGTGCCAGCAGCGTGTCGGGGATTTCCTACAATGAGCAGTTCTTC; CDR3aa: CASSVSGISYNEQFF
abundance: NA; v_gene: TRBV19; d_gene: NA; j_gene: TRBJ1-1; CDR3nt: TGTGCCAGTAGTTTTGCCGGTACAGGGCGGCTCGAAGAAGCTTTCTTT; CDR3aa: CASSFAGTGRLEEAFF
abundance: few; v_gene: TRBV28; d_gene: NA; j_gene: TRBJ1-1; CDR3nt: TGTGCCAGCAGTTCCGGACAGCTGAACACTGAAGCTTTCTTT; CDR3aa: CASSSGQLNTEAFF
abundance: few; v_gene: TRBV27; d_gene: NA; j_gene: TRBJ2-1; CDR3nt: TGTGCCAGCATGGGAGGTAGCTGGAGCTCCTACAATGAGCAGTTCTTC; CDR3aa: CASMGGSWSSYNEQFF
abundance: NA; v_gene: TRBV6-1; d_gene: TRBD1; j_gene: TRBJ1-4; CDR3nt: TGTGCCAGCAGTTCCGGGACAGGGAGAGAAAAACTGTTTTTT; CDR3aa: CASSSGTGREKLFF
abundance: NA; v_gene: TRBV7-9; d_gene: TRBD2; j_gene: TRBJ2-1; CDR3nt: TGTGCCAGCAGCGGGACTAGCGAGTCCTACAATGAGCAGTTCTTC; CDR3aa: CASSGTSESYNEQFF
abundance: NA; v_gene: TRBV4-1; d_gene: TRBD1; j_gene: TRBJ1-1; CDR3nt: TGCGCCAGCAGCCAATCCGGGACAGGGGTGAGTGAAGCTTTCTTT; CDR3aa: CASSQSGTGVSEAFF
abundance: NA; v_gene: TRBV25-1; d_gene: NA; j_gene: TRBJ2-3; CDR3nt: TGTGCCAGCAGTGAATGGGGCAGGGCTTCCACAGATACGCAGTATTTT; CDR3aa: CASSEWGRASTDTQYF
abundance: NA; v_gene: TRBV15; d_gene: NA; j_gene: TRBJ1-1; CDR3nt: TGTGCCACCAGCCAACAGCCGAACACTGAAGCTTTCTTT; CDR3aa: CATSQQPNTEAFF
abundance: NA; v_gene: TRBV7-9; d_gene: NA; j_gene: TRBJ1-2; CDR3nt: TGTGCCAGCAGCTTACCGACCAGGGAAGGACGCGGCTACACCTTC; CDR3aa: CASSLPTREGRGYTF
abundance: NA; v_gene: TRBV4-3; d_gene: NA; j_gene: TRBJ2-1; CDR3nt: TGCGCCAGCAGCCAACTACAGGGTAATGAGCAGTTCTTC; CDR3aa: CASSQLQGNEQFF
abundance: NA; v_gene: TRBV28; d_gene: NA; j_gene: TRBJ1-1; CDR3nt: TGTGCCAGCACCACGGGGTTTCCGATGAACACTGAAGCTTTCTTT; CDR3aa: CASTTGFPMNTEAFF
abundance: NA; v_gene: TRBV9; d_gene: TRBD1; j_gene: TRBJ2-3; CDR3nt: TGTGCCAGCAGCGTTTTCCGGGACAGCCCGCATACGCAGTATTTT; CDR3aa: CASSVFRDSPHTQYF
abundance: once; v_gene: TRBV7-3; d_gene: TRBD2; j_gene: TRBJ2-1; CDR3nt: TGTGCCAGCAGCTACACGGGAGGGCCTTACAATGAGCAGTTCTTC; CDR3aa: CASSYTGGPYNEQFF
abundance: few; v_gene: TRBV7-9; d_gene: NA; j_gene: TRBJ2-1; CDR3nt: TGTGCCAGCAGCCCAGCACAGGGAGATGAGCAGTTCTTC; CDR3aa: CASSPAQGDEQFF
abundance: NA; v_gene: TRBV28; d_gene: NA; j_gene: TRBJ2-7; CDR3nt: TGTGCCAGCAGTTCAGACTCCTACGAGCAGTACTTC; CDR3aa: CASSSDSYEQYF
abundance: NA; v_gene: TRBV7-8; d_gene: TRBD1; j_gene: TRBJ1-2; CDR3nt: TGTGCCAGCAGCTTAAATCTGGGACAGGGGGAGGGTGGCTACACCTTC; CDR3aa: CASSLNLGQGEGGYTF
abundance: NA; v_gene: TRBV7-9; d_gene: NA; j_gene: TRBJ2-2; CDR3nt: TGTGCCAGCAGCTTACAGGGTAACACCGGGGAGCTGTTTTTT; CDR3aa: CASSLQGNTGELFF
abundance: medium-sized; v_gene: TRBV4-2; d_gene: NA; j_gene: TRBJ1-1; CDR3nt: TGTGCCAGCAGCCAAGTGAACACTGAAGCTTTCTTT; CDR3aa: CASSQVNTEAFF
abundance: few; v_gene: TRBV5-8; d_gene: NA; j_gene: TRBJ1-1; CDR3nt: TGTGCCAGCAGCTTGAACGGAATGAACACTGAAGCTTTCTTT; CDR3aa: CASSLNGMNTEAFF
abundance: NA; v_gene: TRBV6-4; d_gene: TRBD2; j_gene: TRBJ2-1; CDR3nt: TGTGCCAGCAGTGAACGGAGACTAGCGGGAGACACGTATGAGCAGTTCTTC; CDR3aa: CASSERRLAGDTYEQFF
abundance: NA; v_gene: TRBV19; d_gene: TRBD2; j_gene: TRBJ2-5; CDR3nt: TGTGCCAGTAGTAGTGAGGCTAGCGGGAGTGAGACCCAGTACTTC; CDR3aa: CASSSEASGSETQYF
abundance: NA; v_gene: TRBV18; d_gene: NA; j_gene: TRBJ2-2; CDR3nt: TGTGCCAGCTCACCACCGTTACTTCGCACCGGGGAGCTGTTTTTT; CDR3aa: CASSPPLLRTGELFF
abundance: NA; v_gene: TRBV5-4; d_gene: NA; j_gene: TRBJ1-3; CDR3nt: TGTGCCAGCAGCTTCGTTGGGGGAAACACCATATATTTT; CDR3aa: CASSFVGGNTIYF
abundance: medium-sized; v_gene: TRBV10-3; d_gene: NA; j_gene: TRBJ2-7; CDR3nt: TGTGCCATCAGTGGGGTCGGGGACACCTACGAGCAGTACTTC; CDR3aa: CAISGVGDTYEQYF
abundance: NA; v_gene: TRBV7-9; d_gene: NA; j_gene: TRBJ2-3; CDR3nt: TGTGCCAGCAGCCCCGCAGGGTCCTCACGCACAGATACGCAGTATTTT; CDR3aa: CASSPAGSSRTDTQYF
abundance: few; v_gene: TRBV28; d_gene: TRBD2; j_gene: TRBJ2-7; CDR3nt: TGTGCCAGCAGTCGGGAGGGGCAGCGCTACGAGCAGTACTTC; CDR3aa: CASSREGQRYEQYF
abundance: NA; v_gene: TRBV19; d_gene: NA; j_gene: TRBJ2-1; CDR3nt: TGTGCCAGTACCGCGGGACCAAATGAGCAGTTCTTC; CDR3aa: CASTAGPNEQFF
abundance: NA; v_gene: TRBV28; d_gene: NA; j_gene: TRBJ1-1; CDR3nt: TGTGCCAGCAGTTTAGTTGGGGTTTGGACTGAAGCTTTCTTT; CDR3aa: CASSLVGVWTEAFF
abundance: NA; v_gene: TRBV15; d_gene: NA; j_gene: TRBJ1-6; CDR3nt: TGTGCCACCGGCAGATTACCTCGACCAAATAATTCACCCCTCCACTTT; CDR3aa: CATGRLPRPNNSPLHF
abundance: NA; v_gene: TRBV6-6; d_gene: NA; j_gene: TRBJ2-1; CDR3nt: TGTGCCAGCAGTTATTACAGCGACGGCTACAATGAGCAGTTCTTC; CDR3aa: CASSYYSDGYNEQFF
abundance: once; v_gene: TRBV4-3; d_gene: NA; j_gene: TRBJ2-7; CDR3nt: TGCGCCAGCAGCCAAGTTAACAGGGTGAATAACGAGCAGTACTTC; CDR3aa: CASSQVNRVNNEQYF
abundance: NA; v_gene: TRBV6-5; d_gene: TRBD1; j_gene: TRBJ2-7; CDR3nt: TGTGCCAGCAGACAGGGGGCTTCCTCCTACGAGCAGTACTTC; CDR3aa: CASRQGASSYEQYF
abundance: NA; v_gene: TRBV7-8; d_gene: NA; j_gene: TRBJ2-1; CDR3nt: TGTGCCAGCAGCTTAGGGGAAGGTGAGCAGTTCTTC; CDR3aa: CASSLGEGEQFF
abundance: NA; v_gene: TRBV7-6; d_gene: NA; j_gene: TRBJ2-2; CDR3nt: TGTGCCAGCAGCTCCGGACCCCAGCGCGGGGTTCGTGACACCGGGGAGCTGTTTTTT; CDR3aa: CASSSGPQRGVRDTGELFF
abundance: NA; v_gene: TRBV9; d_gene: NA; j_gene: TRBJ2-3; CDR3nt: TGTGCCAGCAGCGTAGGGGACGGGGCTGGAGATACGCAGTATTTT; CDR3aa: CASSVGDGAGDTQYF
abundance: NA; v_gene: TRBV11-2; d_gene: TRBD2; j_gene: TRBJ2-3; CDR3nt: TGTGCCAGCAGCTTGGCGGGAGCAGATACGCAGTATTTT; CDR3aa: CASSLAGADTQYF
abundance: NA; v_gene: TRBV6-1; d_gene: TRBD2; j_gene: TRBJ2-5; CDR3nt: TGTGCCAGCAGTGAAGCGTTGGGCGGGGGGGCCCAAGAGACCCAGTACTTC; CDR3aa: CASSEALGGGAQETQYF
abundance: few; v_gene: TRBV4-3; d_gene: TRBD2; j_gene: TRBJ2-1; CDR3nt: TGCGCCAGCAGCCAAGACCCAGCGGGGGCCTCCAATGAGCAGTTCTTC; CDR3aa: CASSQDPAGASNEQFF
abundance: NA; v_gene: TRBV9; d_gene: NA; j_gene: TRBJ1-2; CDR3nt: TGTGCCAGCAGCTCCAGTGGCCCCTATGGCTACACCTTC; CDR3aa: CASSSSGPYGYTF
abundance: few; v_gene: TRBV6-5; d_gene: TRBD2; j_gene: TRBJ2-5; CDR3nt: TGTGCCAGCAGTTACTCCGGGACTAGCGGCCAAGAGACCCAGTACTTC; CDR3aa: CASSYSGTSGQETQYF
abundance: NA; v_gene: TRBV6-1; d_gene: NA; j_gene: TRBJ2-7; CDR3nt: TGTGCCAGCAGTGAAGCTTCCCAGGGCGAGCAGTACTTC; CDR3aa: CASSEASQGEQYF
abundance: NA; v_gene: TRBV30; d_gene: TRBD1; j_gene: TRBJ2-7; CDR3nt: TGTGCCTGGAGTATACAGGGGTACGAGCAGTACTTC; CDR3aa: CAWSIQGYEQYF